Included here is one T cell receptor (beta chain) sequence, with context. In the same sample, other DNA sequences code for this CDR3. This sample is part of a study of cytomegalovirus exposure and HLA in healthy donors. Vbeta (60) and Jbeta (13) primers were used in the PCR. Libraries were prepared by immunoSEQ multiplex PCR; TCRdb keeps only in-frame clonotypes and omits some of them. Among 150,000 or so clones listed, 75% to 85% were seen once. The length of the CDR3 is 14 residues. Per germline, CDR1 SGHTA and CDR2 FQGNSA. V shed 3 bases and J 5 bases; nucleotides not matched to a gene: 4. The source material was PBMCs. The rearrangement joins TRBV7-2 to TRBJ2-5; 9 nucleotides agree with TRBD2. This receptor was obtained from a man aged 50 to 59 in good health and CMV-seronegative. The CDR3: CASSLAGGQETQYF. The CDR3 DNA sequence: TGTGCCAGCAGCTTGGCGGGGGGGCAGGAGACCCAGTACTTC.